This T cell receptor (beta chain) was recorded in a study of neurological immune-mediated disorders. The wider study: Multiple sclerosis patients numbered some 34, with some 31 relapsing-remitting and 3 secondary progressive.

TCRdb called the 5' RACE reads again in MiXCR, with one record for every CDR3 protein. Altogether 65,000 to 85,000 distinct CDR3 sequences are present, approximately 5.8% being singletons, with the ten largest covering 7.9%. General observations from the study: The greatest TCR clonal expansion occurred in HTLV-1-associated myelopathy and the least in multiple sclerosis, which fell below healthy controls. Expanded clones shared no CDR3 amino acid sequences across subjects, suggesting private repertoires in all groups.

In this sample, this clonotype turned up many times. Its specificity is unknown. Sample time point: longitudinal time-point 2. The TCR was taken from a woman aged 60-75 years with multiple sclerosis. Sequences were obtained from PBMCs.

The CDR3 is CATSDAGQGSNEQFF. The DNA of the CDR3 is TGTGCCACCAGTGACGCGGGACAGGGGTCGAATGAGCAGTTCTTC. The chain employs TRBV24-1 and TRBJ2-1, with TRBD1 identical over 10 bases. The CDR3 covers 15 residues. V lost 4 bases and J lost 7; bases outside the gene matches: 6. The germline gives CDR1 KGHDR, CDR2 SFDVKD.